Listed below are T cell receptor beta chains from one sample, sequenced in a study of blood T cell repertoires in COVID-19. Method: immunoSEQ multiplex PCR; TCRdb's copy keeps in-frame clones and lacks some. In the table there are approximately 250,000 clones, 86% of which are singletons. The material sequenced was peripheral blood. These receptors originate from a man aged 40-50 years with active or convalescent COVID-19. Each CDR3 is given with its conserved first and last residue. A D gene is named only where the DNA matches it firmly. Not every row has a clone size; where given, it reads once, few, many or a size class.

DNA,CDR3,length,V,size,D,J
TGTGCCAGCAGCTTAAGCGGGACGAGGGGAAGGACAGATACGCAGTATTTT,CASSLSGTRGRTDTQYF,17,TRBV7-3,.,.,TRBJ2-3
TGTGCCAGCAGCCTCGGGGGGAGGACCGGGGAGCTGTTTTTT,CASSLGGRTGELFF,14,TRBV7-3,.,TRBD2,TRBJ2-2
TGCGCCAGCAGCTATACAGGGGGTGGCGAGCAGTTCTTC,CASSYTGGGEQFF,13,TRBV5-1,.,TRBD1,TRBJ2-1
TGTGCCAGCAGTCAAGGTAGCCCCTACGAGCAGTACTTC,CASSQGSPYEQYF,13,TRBV6-2/TRBV6-3,.,.,TRBJ2-7
TGTGCCTGGAACCGGGTATCAGGGGCCAACGTCCTGACTTTC,CAWNRVSGANVLTF,14,TRBV30,.,.,TRBJ2-6
TGTGCCAGCTCACCAAGGACAGGGCAAGAGACCCAGTACTTC,CASSPRTGQETQYF,14,TRBV18,.,TRBD1,TRBJ2-5
TGTGCCAGCAGTTTAGAGGGTCCACAGGGGGAGCGAGCTTTCTTT,CASSLEGPQGERAFF,15,TRBV28,.,TRBD1,TRBJ1-1
TGTGCCAGCTCAGCCCCGACAGGTCTCGGGGACACTGAAGCTTTCTTT,CASSAPTGLGDTEAFF,16,TRBV18,.,.,TRBJ1-1
TGTGCCATCAGTGAGTCGACAGAGAACAATGAAAAACTGTTTTTT,CAISESTENNEKLFF,15,TRBV10-3,.,.,TRBJ1-4
TGTGCCAGTATCCCTTACGCGGGACAGGGGGCGAATTACAATGAGCAGTTCTTC,CASIPYAGQGANYNEQFF,18,TRBV19,.,TRBD1,TRBJ2-1
TGTGCCACCAGCCCCCGGCGACAGGGGCGGTCTAATGAAAAACTGTTTTTT,CATSPRRQGRSNEKLFF,17,TRBV15,.,TRBD1,TRBJ1-4
TGTGCCAGCAGCCAAGAGCCCGGCGGGGGTGGCACAGATACGCAGTATTTT,CASSQEPGGGGTDTQYF,17,TRBV3-1/TRBV3-2,once,TRBD2,TRBJ2-3
TGCGCCAGCAGCCCGACACCGACAGGAATGAACACTGAAGCTTTCTTT,CASSPTPTGMNTEAFF,16,TRBV5-1,.,.,TRBJ1-1
TGTGCCAGCAGCTTAGGAGGCGTTGGGACCGGGGAGCTGTTTTTT,CASSLGGVGTGELFF,15,TRBV11-2,.,.,TRBJ2-2
TGTGCCATCAGTGAGGCCGGACAGGGGGCGCGTAGAAACACCATATATTTT,CAISEAGQGARRNTIYF,17,TRBV10-3,.,TRBD1,TRBJ1-3
TGTGCCAGCAGTTTAGGGCAGGGAGGGACCCAGTACTTC,CASSLGQGGTQYF,13,TRBV27,.,.,TRBJ2-5
TGTGCCAGCAGTTTCAAATCACCCCTCCACTTT,CASSFKSPLHF,11,TRBV28,.,.,TRBJ1-6
TGTGCCAGCAGTGAAGCTAGCGGGGGGGCCACAGATACGCAGTATTTT,CASSEASGGATDTQYF,16,TRBV6-1,.,TRBD2,TRBJ2-3
TGTGCCAGCAGCTTCACTACCTACAATGAGCAGTTCTTC,CASSFTTYNEQFF,13,TRBV7-8,few,.,TRBJ2-1
TGCGGTTCGAGCTCCTACAATGAGCAGTTCTTC,CGSSSYNEQFF,11,TRBV10-3,once,.,TRBJ2-1
TGTGCCAGCTCACCAAGATCCGGGTCTCAAGAGACCCAGTACTTC,CASSPRSGSQETQYF,15,TRBV18,once,.,TRBJ2-5
TGCGCCAGCAGCCAAGAAGGTTCCGGGGTTGGCACTGAAGCTTTCTTT,CASSQEGSGVGTEAFF,16,TRBV4-1,few,.,TRBJ1-1
TGTGCCAGCAGCACGGACAGGTTCACAGATACGCAGTATTTT,CASSTDRFTDTQYF,14,TRBV9,.,TRBD1,TRBJ2-3
TGTGCCAGCAGCGAAGCCCTGAGGACTAGCGGGATCAGGTTTAGCTCCTACAATGAGCAGTTCTTC,CASSEALRTSGIRFSSYNEQFF,22,TRBV6-1,.,TRBD2,TRBJ2-1
TGCGCCAGCAGCCCCCAGGGGGGCAGGAGCTCCTACAATGAGCAGTTCTTC,CASSPQGGRSSYNEQFF,17,TRBV5-1,.,.,TRBJ2-1
TGTGCCAGCAGTTTGCCCGGACTAGCGGGGGGGCTCGAGACCCAGTACTTC,CASSLPGLAGGLETQYF,17,TRBV28,.,TRBD2,TRBJ2-5
TGCGCCAGCAGCCTATCGACAGGGGTGAACACTGAAGCTTTCTTT,CASSLSTGVNTEAFF,15,TRBV5-1,.,TRBD1,TRBJ1-1
TGTGCCAGCAGCCCCTCGGAGGGTTATAGCAATCAGCCCCAGCATTTT,CASSPSEGYSNQPQHF,16,TRBV9,.,.,TRBJ1-5
TGTGCCAGCAGCGTTTTTGGTACAGGGACGGTTTATGGCTACACCTTC,CASSVFGTGTVYGYTF,16,TRBV27,once,.,TRBJ1-2
TGTGCCAGCAGTTACACCGACAGGAATGAAAAACTGTTTTTT,CASSYTDRNEKLFF,14,TRBV6-5,.,.,TRBJ1-4
TGCGCCAGCAGCCGAATCCCCGGGACAACGAGTCAGACTGAAGCTTTCTTT,CASSRIPGTTSQTEAFF,17,TRBV5-1,.,.,TRBJ1-1
TGTGCCTGGACTCGGACAGCTATGAACACTGAAGCTTTCTTT,CAWTRTAMNTEAFF,14,TRBV30,.,.,TRBJ1-1
TGTGCCAGCAGTTTTCCTAGTTCCCAGCATTTT,CASSFPSSQHF,11,TRBV28,.,.,TRBJ1-5
TGCGCCAGCAGCCAACCCCGGGACAGCTCTTTTCGTGGCTACACCTTC,CASSQPRDSSFRGYTF,16,TRBV4-1,.,TRBD1,TRBJ1-2
TGTGCCAGCAGCCAGACCGGGACAGGGGGCGGTGGCTACACCTTC,CASSQTGTGGGGYTF,15,TRBV3-1/TRBV3-2,.,TRBD1,TRBJ1-2
TGTGCCAGCAGTGTGACCAGGGGGCTCTCCGGGGAGCTGTTTTTT,CASSVTRGLSGELFF,15,TRBV2,.,TRBD1,TRBJ2-2
TGTGCCAGCAGTCCCCAGCGGCTCTACAATGAGCAGTTCTTC,CASSPQRLYNEQFF,14,TRBV6-5,.,.,TRBJ2-1